The clone carrying this T cell receptor (beta chain) appeared once. The sample originates from a study of T cell changes during pregnancy in multiple sclerosis. Profiling relied on immunoSEQ multiplex PCR, and the TCRdb table lists in-frame clones only, not all of them. The sample has about 75,000 clones, 94% seen once; the top ten hold 0.13% to 0.15%. Looked up from germline, CDR1 is SGHKS and CDR2 is YYEKEE (reference sequence). The V segment lost 3 bases and the J segment 1 base; nucleotides outside the gene matches: 2. The CDR3 length is 15 residues. The sequencing used CD4+ T cells from peripheral blood mononuclear cells, collected after pregnancy. The sequence derives from a female donor with multiple sclerosis, enrolled in a pregnancy study. The chain joins TRBV5-5 to TRBJ2-1, with 9 bases identical to TRBD2. Here the CDR3 DNA reads TGTGCCAGCAGCTCTAGCGGGGTATCCTACAATGAGCAGTTCTTC. Translating gives CASSSSGVSYNEQFF.